This entry concerns a single T cell receptor (beta chain). Authors' processing steps: From reference gene primer amplification, estimates of nucleated cell counts were derived. Sequencing used immunoSEQ multiplex PCR; TCRdb keeps in-frame clones, though not all of them. V, J and clone size derive from that table, while D and trimming were established from the DNA sequence. The table lists around 110,000 clones, less than 90% of them singletons, with around 2.3% in the top ten. This sample is part of a study of blood T cell repertoires in COVID-19. Across the study: From the United States, Italy and Spain came samples of acute and convalescent COVID-19. Sources were T cells, B-cell-depleted T cells, or PBMCs; the material itself was cDNA or gDNA.

The CDR3 loop spans 15 amino acids. Germline V gives CDR1 SGHTA, CDR2 FQGNSA. V lost 1 base and J lost 6, with 10 bases in between. The sequenced sample consisted of peripheral blood. The source is a man aged 25 to 45 with acute or convalescent COVID-19. The rearrangement uses TRBV7-2 and TRBJ1-6, with a possible D match to TRBD1 (5 bases). CDR3: CASSLVGGGNSPLHF. CDR3 nucleotides: TGTGCCAGCAGCTTAGTCGGCGGGGGTAATTCACCCCTCCACTTT.